This T cell receptor beta chain comes out of a study of blood T cell repertoires in COVID-19. Study context: Material from acute and convalescent COVID-19 was sourced from the United States, Italy and Spain.

The V gene's germline CDR1 is LNHNV and CDR2 YYDKDF (reference sequence). Trimming removed 9 bases from V and 4 bases from J; junction bases left unmatched: 6. This CDR3 contains 13 residues. Per the original methods: Reference gene primer amplification in the assay estimated nucleated cell counts. Profiled with immunoSEQ multiplex PCR; TCRdb holds only in-frame clones, not every one. V and J calls and clone size are copied from that table; D and trimming were computed from the DNA. This repertoire shows 200,000 to 250,000 clones, approximately 83% found once; its top ten account for about 2.9%. This clone was observed a single time.

This chain uses TRBV15 with TRBJ1-5; 7 nucleotides agree with TRBD1. Specimen: peripheral blood. The clonotype comes from a woman in her thirties who had recovered from COVID-19. The DNA for the CDR3 is TGTGCCACGACGGGACAGCCGAATCAGCCCCAGCATTTT. Translating gives CATTGQPNQPQHF.